These 11 T cell receptor beta chains were all obtained from the same sample, sequenced in a study of cytotoxic CD8 clonotypes in ibrutinib-treated CLL. Measured with immunoSEQ multiplex PCR; TCRdb has only the in-frame clones, and not every one. The sample carries about 140,000 clones, around 80% recorded once. Here the sequenced sample was PBMCs, taken after 36 months of ibrutinib treatment. The receptors here all came from a human donor with chronic lymphocytic leukemia.

The chain is built from TRBV11-2 and TRBJ2-1; D may be TRBD2 (6 bases). Trimming took 3 bases from V and 2 from J, leaving 14 bases between them. Germline CDR1 reads SGHAT; CDR2 reads FQNNGV. This CDR3 region has 16 residues. Here the CDR3 DNA reads TGTGCCAGCAGCTTCCCCTCGGCGGGGCCCTACAATGAGCAGTTCTTC. Amino acids: CASSFPSAGPYNEQFF.

This rearrangement joins TRBV4-2 to TRBJ2-4, with TRBD2 matching over 8 bases. The CDR3 runs to 14 residues. Germline V gives CDR1 LGHNA, CDR2 YNFKEQ. Losses at the gene ends were 3 bases for V and 9 bases for J; bases not matched to a gene: 7. The CDR3 sequence: CASSHTGTRSIQYF. CDR3 in DNA: TGTGCCAGCAGCCACACCGGGACTAGAAGCATTCAGTACTTC.

Only one count was recorded for this clone. The chain couples TRBV29-1 to TRBJ2-1, with D hard to call. Trimming shortened V by 2 bases and J by 4 bases, and 12 bases separated the two germline ends. This CDR3 region has 14 residues. Germline V gives CDR1 SQVTM, CDR2 ANQGSEA. In nucleotides, the CDR3 is TGCAGCGTTGAATTTCAATCTTGGTACAATGAGCAGTTCTTC. Translation gives CSVEFQSWYNEQFF.

The chain joins TRBV19 to TRBJ2-2; D gene ambiguous. Trimming removed 8 bases at V and 1 base at J, with 5 bases between. Germline V gene data show CDR1 as LNHDA and CDR2 as SQIVND (reference sequence). The length of the CDR3 is 12 residues. The CDR3, as DNA: TGTGCCAGTTCAGAGAACACCGGGGAGCTGTTTTTT. It translates to CASSENTGELFF.

The chain recombines TRBV11-1 with TRBJ2-3; unclear D gene. Germline CDR1 reads SGHAT; CDR2 reads FQDESV (reference sequence). The CDR3 has 15 amino acids. V dropped 2 bases and J dropped 3 bases, with 12 bases sitting between them. The DNA for the CDR3 is TGTGCCAGCAGCTTATTAGGCGGAAGTACAGATACGCAGTATTTT. Its protein is CASSLLGGSTDTQYF.

The CDR3 nucleotides are TGTGCCAGCAGCGTAAGATCTAGCGGTCAGACCGGGGAGCTGTTTTTT. Its translation is CASSVRSSGQTGELFF. V gene TRBV9 combines with J gene TRBJ2-2, with 7 bases lining up with TRBD2. The CDR3 length is 16 residues. V dropped 1 base and J dropped 5; count of bases not matched to a gene: 8. CDR1 and CDR2 (germline): SGDLS, YYNGEE.

The rearrangement joins TRBV11-2 to TRBJ1-1; D not resolved. Trimming stripped 8 bases from V and 9 bases from J, with 16 bases between. This CDR3 comprises 12 residues. Looked up from germline, CDR1 is SGHAT and CDR2 is FQNNGV. The chain's CDR3 is CASSSRHVQAFF. The CDR3 nucleotides read TGTGCCAGCTCGAGCAGGCACGTTCAAGCTTTCTTT.

J is TRBJ2-7 and V is TRBV11-2, with D maybe TRBD1 (6 bases). This CDR3 spans 14 amino acids. Per germline, CDR1 SGHAT and CDR2 FQNNGV. Trimming removed 5 bases at V and 0 bases at J, with 11 bases between. In DNA, the CDR3 is TGTGCCAGCAGCCCGATGACAGGCTCCTACGAGCAGTACTTC. Its translation is CASSPMTGSYEQYF.

The chain links TRBV6-1 to TRBJ2-1; no firm D call. CDR1 is MNHNS and CDR2 is SASEGT in the germline V gene. CDR3 length: 11 residues. Trimming took off 5 bases at V and 8 bases at J, with 7 bases between the two ends. The CDR3 spells CASSRMDEQFF. CDR3 sequence (DNA): TGTGCCAGCAGTCGCATGGATGAGCAGTTCTTC.

The genes are TRBV2 and TRBJ2-3; TRBD2 might be the D (6 bases). CDR3 length: 15 amino acids. The germline V and J ends were trimmed by 4 bases and 6 bases, with 17 bases remaining between them. Looked up from germline, CDR1 is SNHLY and CDR2 is FYNNEI. CDR3 DNA: TGTGCCAGCAGTGTAATGCAGGCCCGGGGGGATACGCAGTATTTT. Translated: CASSVMQARGDTQYF.

This clone appeared a single time. This sequence joins TRBV2 and TRBJ2-3; TRBD2 aligns across 11 bases. The J segment lost 5 bases and the V segment lost 9 bases, leaving 7 bases of the junction unmatched. Looked up from germline, CDR1 is SNHLY and CDR2 is FYNNEI. The CDR3 is 14 amino acids. The CDR3 protein is CASLAGGPVDTQYF. The CDR3 nucleotides read TGTGCCAGTTTAGCGGGAGGGCCGGTAGATACGCAGTATTTT.